Listed below are T cell receptor beta chains from one sample, sequenced in a study of response to subunit inactivated influenza vaccine. TCRdb reanalysed the RT-PCR reads using MiXCR and keeps one entry per CDR3 protein. The data contain hundreds of thousands of distinct CDR3 sequences, 7.5% to 8.5% of them singletons. The sequencing used PBMCs from blood, collected less than 30 months after vaccination. These receptors came from a man aged 50 to 69 who received an inactivated influenza vaccine. The CDR3 runs from the conserved cysteine through the conserved F or W. The order of the fields is V gene, J gene, D gene, clone size, CDR3 DNA, CDR3 protein. A D gene is named only where the DNA matches it firmly. The size entry is marked missing in some rows and otherwise reads once, few, many or a size class.

V: TRBV20-1; J: TRBJ1-5; D: NA; size: few; DNA: TGCAGTGCAAGGACAGTCCTGGGAACCAATCAGCCCCAGCATTTT; CDR3: CSARTVLGTNQPQHF
V: TRBV4-3; J: TRBJ1-2; D: NA; size: few; DNA: TGCGCCAGCAGCCAAGATTGGGGGTCACCACTCTACACCTTC; CDR3: CASSQDWGSPLYTF
V: TRBV18; J: TRBJ2-7; D: NA; size: NA; DNA: TGTGCCAGCTCACCGAACAGGTTCCCCTACGAGCAGTACTTC; CDR3: CASSPNRFPYEQYF
V: TRBV5-1; J: TRBJ2-5; D: NA; size: few; DNA: TGCGCCAGCAGCTCATCGGGAGAGACCCAGTACTTC; CDR3: CASSSSGETQYF
V: TRBV4-1; J: TRBJ1-1; D: TRBD1; size: few; DNA: TGCGCCAGCAGCCACCGACAGGGGGATGGCACTGAAGCTTTCTTT; CDR3: CASSHRQGDGTEAFF
V: TRBV18; J: TRBJ2-7; D: TRBD1; size: few; DNA: TGTGCCAGCTCACCACCGACAGGGCCCTACGAGCAGTACTTC; CDR3: CASSPPTGPYEQYF
V: TRBV7-9; J: TRBJ2-3; D: NA; size: many; DNA: TGTGCCAGCAGCTTACCCTTTCGACTTGGCTCAACGCAGTATTTT; CDR3: CASSLPFRLGSTQYF
V: TRBV5-1; J: TRBJ2-1; D: TRBD2; size: few; DNA: TGCGCCAGCAGCGGAGCTCATGCGGGGGATGAGCAGTTCTTC; CDR3: CASSGAHAGDEQFF
V: TRBV7-6; J: TRBJ1-6; D: NA; size: few; DNA: TGTGCCAGCAGCGTGGGGGGAAGCGCGAGGAATTCACCCCTCCACTTT; CDR3: CASSVGGSARNSPLHF
V: TRBV28; J: TRBJ2-5; D: NA; size: NA; DNA: TGTGCCAGCAGTAAGGCCACCGGGACCTACCAAGAGACCCAGTACTTC; CDR3: CASSKATGTYQETQYF
V: TRBV7-2; J: TRBJ2-5; D: NA; size: few; DNA: TGTGCCAGCAGCTCCACCCCCCTCGGATATCGAGAGACCCAGTACTTC; CDR3: CASSSTPLGYRETQYF
V: TRBV5-1; J: TRBJ2-5; D: TRBD1; size: few; DNA: TGCGCCAGCAGCCAGGGGACAGCACGTCAAGTGGGGACCCAGTACTTC; CDR3: CASSQGTARQVGTQYF
V: TRBV7-8; J: TRBJ1-5; D: NA; size: NA; DNA: TGTGCCAGCAGCCTCAATGGACCTCAGCCCCAGCATTTT; CDR3: CASSLNGPQPQHF
V: TRBV21-1; J: TRBJ2-7; D: NA; size: few; DNA: TGTGCCAGCACACGGGGACAGGGTCCCTACGAGCAGTACTTC; CDR3: CASTRGQGPYEQYF
V: TRBV3-1; J: TRBJ2-7; D: NA; size: NA; DNA: TGTGCCAGCAGCCTTACGGGACACCGAAGCTACGAGCAGTACTTC; CDR3: CASSLTGHRSYEQYF
V: TRBV12-3/TRBV12-4; J: TRBJ2-2; D: TRBD2; size: NA; DNA: TGTGCCAGCAGTGGCCACCCGGGACTAGGGGACACCGGGGAGCTGTTTTTT; CDR3: CASSGHPGLGDTGELFF
V: TRBV5-5; J: TRBJ2-5; D: NA; size: few; DNA: TGTGCCAGCAGCTCGGGGTCGCGGCAGCGGGAGACCCAGTACTTC; CDR3: CASSSGSRQRETQYF
V: TRBV20-1; J: TRBJ2-5; D: TRBD2; size: many; DNA: TGCAGTGCTCAACCCGGGACTAGATTTTGGGAGACCCAGTACTTC; CDR3: CSAQPGTRFWETQYF
V: TRBV20-1; J: TRBJ2-3; D: TRBD1; size: many; DNA: TGCAGTGCTAGGGATGGACAGGGCGCAGATACGCAGTATTTT; CDR3: CSARDGQGADTQYF
V: TRBV19; J: TRBJ2-7; D: TRBD2; size: NA; DNA: TGTGCCAGTAGTATAGATAGCGGGCCCCCTGGGATGCAGTACTTC; CDR3: CASSIDSGPPGMQYF
V: TRBV7-9; J: TRBJ1-1; D: NA; size: many; DNA: TGTGCCAGCAGCCCTATCGGATTATCGAACACTGAAGCTTTCTTT; CDR3: CASSPIGLSNTEAFF
V: TRBV5-1; J: TRBJ1-5; D: NA; size: few; DNA: TGCGCCAGCAGCTTGGTAGGGGGTAACAATCAGCCCCAGCATTTT; CDR3: CASSLVGGNNQPQHF
V: TRBV20-1; J: TRBJ2-3; D: NA; size: few; DNA: TGCAGTGCTACCTTGCCTAGCGGCACAGATACGCAGTATTTT; CDR3: CSATLPSGTDTQYF
V: TRBV5-1; J: TRBJ2-3; D: NA; size: many; DNA: TGCGCCAGCAGCTTGGGTACTGGCACAGATACGCAGTATTTT; CDR3: CASSLGTGTDTQYF
V: TRBV2; J: TRBJ1-2; D: NA; size: many; DNA: TGTGCCAGCAGTCAGGGTCTAGATGGCTACACCTTC; CDR3: CASSQGLDGYTF
V: TRBV3-1; J: TRBJ2-3; D: TRBD2; size: medium-sized; DNA: TGTGCCAGCAGCCAAGATTCCCATTTTCGCCGGAGCGGGGTCACAGATACGCAGTATTTT; CDR3: CASSQDSHFRRSGVTDTQYF
V: TRBV29-1; J: TRBJ2-2; D: TRBD2; size: NA; DNA: TGCAGCGTTGAAAAGGTTGCGGGAGGGCCGGGCGGGGAGCTGTTTTTT; CDR3: CSVEKVAGGPGGELFF
V: TRBV29-1; J: TRBJ2-1; D: NA; size: few; DNA: TGCAGCCTCGGGGACAATGAGCAGTTCTTC; CDR3: CSLGDNEQFF
V: TRBV6-1; J: TRBJ1-2; D: TRBD1; size: NA; DNA: TGTGCCAGCAGTACACACCCCGGACAGGGGGCGGTTGGCTACACCTTC; CDR3: CASSTHPGQGAVGYTF
V: TRBV20-1; J: TRBJ2-3; D: NA; size: many; DNA: TGCAGTGCTAGTTCTCAGACCCCTAGCACAGATACGCAGTATTTT; CDR3: CSASSQTPSTDTQYF
V: TRBV29-1; J: TRBJ2-6; D: TRBD1; size: few; DNA: TGCAGCGTCCCCGACAGGGATGGGGCCAACGTCCTGACTTTC; CDR3: CSVPDRDGANVLTF
V: TRBV20-1; J: TRBJ2-3; D: NA; size: NA; DNA: TGCAGTGCTAGGTTAGCCGGGAGAGGGGCAGATACGCAGTATTTT; CDR3: CSARLAGRGADTQYF
V: TRBV20-1; J: TRBJ1-5; D: NA; size: few; DNA: TGCAGTGCCAGACAGGTTAGCAATCAGCCCCAGCATTTT; CDR3: CSARQVSNQPQHF
V: TRBV6-1; J: TRBJ2-7; D: TRBD1; size: few; DNA: TGTGCCAGCAGTATCGCGACAGGGGGCTTGTCCTACGAGCAGTACTTC; CDR3: CASSIATGGLSYEQYF
V: TRBV18; J: TRBJ2-1; D: NA; size: many; DNA: TGTGCCAGCTCACCACCAGGCTATGGAGACAATGAGCAGTTCTTC; CDR3: CASSPPGYGDNEQFF
V: TRBV7-2; J: TRBJ1-5; D: TRBD1; size: NA; DNA: TGTGCCAGCAGTTGGGACAGGGGGTACAATCAGCCCCAGCATTTT; CDR3: CASSWDRGYNQPQHF
V: TRBV5-1; J: TRBJ2-1; D: NA; size: few; DNA: TGCGCCAGCAGCTTGAGGGGTATTGAGCGGACGCGCTACAATGAGCAGTTCTTC; CDR3: CASSLRGIERTRYNEQFF
V: TRBV20-1; J: TRBJ2-7; D: NA; size: NA; DNA: TGCAGTGCGGGGGGTTTGGGATCCTACGAGCAGTACTTC; CDR3: CSAGGLGSYEQYF
V: TRBV7-2; J: TRBJ2-5; D: TRBD2; size: NA; DNA: TGTGCCAGCAGCTTGGTACTAGCGGGAGGGGCCGGGACCCAGTACTTC; CDR3: CASSLVLAGGAGTQYF
V: TRBV6-1; J: TRBJ1-2; D: NA; size: few; DNA: TGTGCCAGCAGTAAGAACCCCAGGGATAGCTATGGCTACACCTTC; CDR3: CASSKNPRDSYGYTF
V: TRBV15; J: TRBJ1-1; D: NA; size: many; DNA: TGTGCCACCAGCCCTCGGACAGCGGGTGAAGCTTTCTTT; CDR3: CATSPRTAGEAFF
V: TRBV4-3; J: TRBJ2-1; D: NA; size: NA; DNA: TGCGCCAGCAGCCAAGCGGGCGGCCGCTCCTACAATGAGCAGTTCTTC; CDR3: CASSQAGGRSYNEQFF
V: TRBV4-2; J: TRBJ2-3; D: NA; size: NA; DNA: TGTGCCAGCAGCCAAGAAGGAGGGGCCCATACGCAGTATTTT; CDR3: CASSQEGGAHTQYF
V: TRBV5-5; J: TRBJ2-3; D: NA; size: NA; DNA: TGTGCCAGCAGACTGTGGGAGGTCGGCACAGATACGCAGTATTTT; CDR3: CASRLWEVGTDTQYF
V: TRBV6-6; J: TRBJ2-1; D: NA; size: NA; DNA: TGTGCCAGCAGTCGTACCGACAGTCATGAGCAGTTCTTC; CDR3: CASSRTDSHEQFF
V: TRBV4-2; J: TRBJ2-2; D: TRBD1; size: NA; DNA: TGTGCCAGCAGCCAAGGACAGGGTCAGACCGGGGAGCTGTTTTTT; CDR3: CASSQGQGQTGELFF
V: TRBV27; J: TRBJ1-3; D: TRBD1; size: NA; DNA: TGTGCCAGCAGTTTATATCCTTTTGGTTCGGGACAGCTCCCCTTCTCTGGAAACACCATATATTTT; CDR3: CASSLYPFGSGQLPFSGNTIYF
V: TRBV29-1; J: TRBJ2-7; D: TRBD1; size: many; DNA: TGCAGCGTCAAACAACAGGGGAACGAGCAGTACTTC; CDR3: CSVKQQGNEQYF